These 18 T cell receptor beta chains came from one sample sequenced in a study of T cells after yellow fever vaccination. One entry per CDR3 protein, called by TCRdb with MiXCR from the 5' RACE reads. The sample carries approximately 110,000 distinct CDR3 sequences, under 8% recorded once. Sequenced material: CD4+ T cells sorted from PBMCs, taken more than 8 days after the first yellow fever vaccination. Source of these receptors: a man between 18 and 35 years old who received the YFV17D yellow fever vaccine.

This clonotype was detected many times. In DNA form, the CDR3 reads TGTGCCAGCAGCCGAGATCAGGGCCCCGGGGAGCTGTTTTTT. Its protein is CASSRDQGPGELFF. The chain carries TRBV7-2 and TRBJ2-2; TRBD1 might be the D (5 bases). The CDR3 contains 14 residues. V lost 5 bases, J lost 6 bases, and 13 bases lay in between. Germline V gene data show CDR1 as SGHTA and CDR2 as FQGNSA.

The CDR3 is CASRQGGTDTQYF. DNA for the CDR3: TGTGCCTCCAGACAGGGGGGCACAGATACGCAGTATTTT. V gene TRBV5-4 combines with J gene TRBJ2-3; 9 bases are shared with TRBD1. The CDR3 extends over 13 amino acids. CDR1 and CDR2 (germline): SGHNT, YYREEE (reference sequence). The trim removed 10 bases at V and 1 base at J, leaving 4 bases unmatched.

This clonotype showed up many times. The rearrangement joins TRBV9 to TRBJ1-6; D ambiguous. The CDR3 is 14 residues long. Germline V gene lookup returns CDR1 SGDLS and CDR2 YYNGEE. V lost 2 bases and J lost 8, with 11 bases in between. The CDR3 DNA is TGTGCCAGCAGCGTGGAGGGAATTGATTCACCCCTCCACTTT. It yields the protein CASSVEGIDSPLHF.

The CDR3 DNA follows: TGCAGTGCTAGGGGGTACGTGGGGGGGCGAAATCAGCCCCAGCATTTT. This gives the protein CSARGYVGGRNQPQHF. This chain uses TRBV20-1 with TRBJ1-5; D may be TRBD1 (6 bases). Germline lookup yields CDR1 DFQATT and CDR2 SNEGSKA (reference sequence). This CDR3 is built from 16 residues. The V end lost 3 bases, the J end lost 4 bases, and 19 bases lay between the germline ends.

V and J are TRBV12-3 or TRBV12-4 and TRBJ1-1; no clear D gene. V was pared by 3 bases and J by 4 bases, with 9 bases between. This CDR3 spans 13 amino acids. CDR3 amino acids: CASSFRGSTEAFF. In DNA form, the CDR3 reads TGTGCCAGCAGTTTCCGGGGATCCACTGAAGCTTTCTTT.

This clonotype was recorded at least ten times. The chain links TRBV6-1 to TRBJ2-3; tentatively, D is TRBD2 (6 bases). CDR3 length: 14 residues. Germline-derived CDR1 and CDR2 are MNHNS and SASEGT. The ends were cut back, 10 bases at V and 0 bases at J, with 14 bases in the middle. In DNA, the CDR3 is TGTGCCACCCGGGACTTGACTAGCACAGATACGCAGTATTTT. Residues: CATRDLTSTDTQYF.

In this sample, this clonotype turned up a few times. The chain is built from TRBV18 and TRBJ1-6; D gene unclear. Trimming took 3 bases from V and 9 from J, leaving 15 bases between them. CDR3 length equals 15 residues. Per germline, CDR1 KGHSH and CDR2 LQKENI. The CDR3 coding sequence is TGTGCCAGCTCACCCGCAGGCAGCCAAGGTTCACCCCTCCACTTT. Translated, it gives CASSPAGSQGSPLHF.

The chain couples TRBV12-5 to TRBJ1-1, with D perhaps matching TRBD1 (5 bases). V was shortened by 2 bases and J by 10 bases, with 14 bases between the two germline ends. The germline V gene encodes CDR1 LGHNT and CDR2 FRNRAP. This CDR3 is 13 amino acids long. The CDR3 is CASGLTGGAVAFF. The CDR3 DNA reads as TGTGCTAGTGGTTTGACGGGGGGAGCCGTAGCTTTCTTT. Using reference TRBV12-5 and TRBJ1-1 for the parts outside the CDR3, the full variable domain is DARVTQTPRHKVTEMGQEVTMRCQPILGHNTVFWYRQTMMQGLELLAYFRNRAPLDDSGMPKDRFSAEMPDATLATLKIQPSEPRDSAVYFCASGLTGGAVAFFGQGTRLTVV.

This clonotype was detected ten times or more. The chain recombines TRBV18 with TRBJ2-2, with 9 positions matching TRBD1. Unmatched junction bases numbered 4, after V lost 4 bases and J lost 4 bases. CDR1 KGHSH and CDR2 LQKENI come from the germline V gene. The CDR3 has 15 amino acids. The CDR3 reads CASSHGQGFTGELFF. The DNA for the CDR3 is TGTGCCAGCTCACACGGACAGGGGTTCACCGGGGAGCTGTTTTTT.

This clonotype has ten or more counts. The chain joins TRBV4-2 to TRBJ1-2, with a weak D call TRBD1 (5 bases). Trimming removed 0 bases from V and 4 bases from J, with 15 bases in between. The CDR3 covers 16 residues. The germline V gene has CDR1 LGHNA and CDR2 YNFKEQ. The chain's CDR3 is CASSQDGAGRSYGYTF. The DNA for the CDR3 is TGTGCCAGCAGCCAAGATGGCGCAGGGAGGAGCTATGGCTACACCTTC.

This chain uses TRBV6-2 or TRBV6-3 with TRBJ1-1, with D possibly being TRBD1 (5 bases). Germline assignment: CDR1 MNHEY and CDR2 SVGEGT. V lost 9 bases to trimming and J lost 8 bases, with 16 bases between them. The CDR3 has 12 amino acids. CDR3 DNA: TGTGCCAGTTACTACGGGGCGGGAGAAGCTTTCTTT. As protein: CASYYGAGEAFF.

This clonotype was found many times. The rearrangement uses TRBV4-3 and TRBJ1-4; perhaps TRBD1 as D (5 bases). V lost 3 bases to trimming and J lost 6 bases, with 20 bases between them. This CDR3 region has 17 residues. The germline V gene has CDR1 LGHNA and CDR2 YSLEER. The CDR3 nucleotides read TGCGCCAGCAGCCAGGCTACGGACTGGGGGAGACATGAAAAACTGTTTTTT. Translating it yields CASSQATDWGRHEKLFF.

In nucleotides, the CDR3 is TGTGCCAGTAGTACCGTTGCCGGGACAGGAAAAACACCCCTCCACTTT. Translating gives CASSTVAGTGKTPLHF. This chain links TRBV19 with TRBJ1-6; 8 positions agree with TRBD1. The CDR3 runs to 16 residues. CDR1 is LNHDA, CDR2 SQIVND, per germline (reference sequence). Germline trimming cut 4 bases from V and 11 bases from J; bases unmatched to any gene: 13.

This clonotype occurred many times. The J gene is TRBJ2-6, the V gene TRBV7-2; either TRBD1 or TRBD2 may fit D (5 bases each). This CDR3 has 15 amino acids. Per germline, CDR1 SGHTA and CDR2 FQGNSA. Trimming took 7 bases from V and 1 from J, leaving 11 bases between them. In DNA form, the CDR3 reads TGTGCCAGCACCTATTGGGGGTCTGGGGCCAACGTCCTGACTTTC. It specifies CASTYWGSGANVLTF.

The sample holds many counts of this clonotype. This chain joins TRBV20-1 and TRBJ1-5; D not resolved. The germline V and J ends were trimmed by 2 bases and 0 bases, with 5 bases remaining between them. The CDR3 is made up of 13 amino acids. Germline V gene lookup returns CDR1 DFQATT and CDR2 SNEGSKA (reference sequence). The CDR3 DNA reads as TGCAGTGCTAGACAGGATAGCAATCAGCCCCAGCATTTT. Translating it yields CSARQDSNQPQHF.

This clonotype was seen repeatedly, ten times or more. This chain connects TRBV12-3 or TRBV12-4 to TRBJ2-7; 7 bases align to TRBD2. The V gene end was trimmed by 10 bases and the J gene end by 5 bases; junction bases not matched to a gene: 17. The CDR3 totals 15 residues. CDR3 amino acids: CAIHPPSVRGDEQYV. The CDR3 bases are TGTGCCATCCACCCACCCTCGGTTCGGGGGGACGAGCAGTACGTC.

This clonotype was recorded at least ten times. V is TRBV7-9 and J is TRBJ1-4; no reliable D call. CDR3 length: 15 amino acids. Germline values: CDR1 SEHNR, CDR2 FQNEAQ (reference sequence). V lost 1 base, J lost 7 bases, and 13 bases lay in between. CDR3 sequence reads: CASSLGGMLREKLFF. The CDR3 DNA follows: TGTGCCAGCAGCTTAGGCGGGATGTTGCGTGAAAAACTGTTTTTT.

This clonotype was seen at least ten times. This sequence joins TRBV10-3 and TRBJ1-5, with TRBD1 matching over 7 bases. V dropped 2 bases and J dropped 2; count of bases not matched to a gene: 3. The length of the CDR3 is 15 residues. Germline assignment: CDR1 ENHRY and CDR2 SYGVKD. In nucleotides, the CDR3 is TGTGCCATCAGTGAGAACAGGGGACGCAATCAGCCCCAGCATTTT. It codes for CAISENRGRNQPQHF.